This T cell receptor beta chain was sequenced for a study of identical twins. This clonotype was counted only a few times. TCRdb ran MiXCR on the 5' RACE reads and lists one entry per CDR3 protein. The sample contains 460,000 or so distinct CDR3 sequences, more than 13% of which appear only once. Between the trimmed V and J ends, which lost 2 bases and 7 bases, there was a span of 15 bases. This CDR3 spans 14 amino acids. Looked up from germline, CDR1 is MNHEY and CDR2 is SVGAGI. These sequences were also reported in another study, on yellow fever vaccine responses in identical twins.

The V gene is TRBV6-5, the J gene TRBJ2-7; D gene ambiguous. This clonotype originated in a young woman in good health. Input material: CD4+ T cells sorted from blood. As DNA, the CDR3 is TGTGCCAGCAGTTACCCTGGCCATCATTCAGAGCAGTACTTC. Its translation: CASSYPGHHSEQYF.